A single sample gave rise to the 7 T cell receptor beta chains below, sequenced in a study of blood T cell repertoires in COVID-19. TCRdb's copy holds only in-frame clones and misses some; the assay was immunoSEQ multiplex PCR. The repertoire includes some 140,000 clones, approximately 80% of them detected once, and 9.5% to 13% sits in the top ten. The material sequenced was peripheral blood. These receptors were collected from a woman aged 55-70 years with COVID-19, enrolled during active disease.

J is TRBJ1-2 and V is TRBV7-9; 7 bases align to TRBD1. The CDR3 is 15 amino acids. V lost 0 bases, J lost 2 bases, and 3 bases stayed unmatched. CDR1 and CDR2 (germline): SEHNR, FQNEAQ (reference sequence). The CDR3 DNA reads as TGTGCCAGCAGCTTAGCAGGGGGCGGAAACTATGGCTACACCTTC. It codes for CASSLAGGGNYGYTF.

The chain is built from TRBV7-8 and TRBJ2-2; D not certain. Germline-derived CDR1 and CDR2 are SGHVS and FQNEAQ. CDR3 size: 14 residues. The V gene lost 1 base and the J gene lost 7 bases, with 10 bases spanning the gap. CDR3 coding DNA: TGTGCCAGCAGCTTAGGCAAGCCTGGCGGGGAGCTGTTTTTT. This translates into CASSLGKPGGELFF.

CDR3: CASSQEQVNEKLFF. The CDR3 DNA follows: TGCGCCAGCAGCCAAGAGCAGGTTAATGAAAAACTGTTTTTT. V usage is TRBV4-1 and J usage is TRBJ1-4; no definite D call. Trimming removed 0 bases at V and 4 bases at J, with 6 bases between. Germline assignment: CDR1 MGHRA and CDR2 YSYEKL. CDR3 length: 14 amino acids.

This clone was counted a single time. This CDR3 is CASSEGVGRAGSEAFF. The CDR3 DNA reads as TGTGCCAGCAGTGAAGGAGTAGGGAGGGCGGGTTCTGAAGCTTTCTTT. The rearrangement joins TRBV6-1 to TRBJ1-1; D not certain. V dropped 1 base and J dropped 6 bases, with 18 bases sitting between them. The CDR3 contains 16 residues. Germline assignment: CDR1 MNHNS and CDR2 SASEGT.

The CDR3 sequence is CASAGGLLNEQFF. CDR3 bases: TGTGCCAGCGCGGGGGGGCTTTTGAATGAGCAGTTCTTC. The chain recombines TRBV18 with TRBJ2-1, with 9 bases lining up with TRBD2. The CDR3 totals 13 residues. The V gene end was trimmed by 8 bases and the J gene end by 7 bases; junction bases not matched to a gene: 6. Germline lookup yields CDR1 KGHSH and CDR2 LQKENI.

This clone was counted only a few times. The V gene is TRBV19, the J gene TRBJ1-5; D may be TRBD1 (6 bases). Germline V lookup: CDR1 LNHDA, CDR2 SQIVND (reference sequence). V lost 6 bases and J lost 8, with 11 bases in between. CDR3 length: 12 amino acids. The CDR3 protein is CASSPDSEPQHF. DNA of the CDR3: TGTGCCAGTAGCCCGGACAGCGAGCCCCAGCATTTT.

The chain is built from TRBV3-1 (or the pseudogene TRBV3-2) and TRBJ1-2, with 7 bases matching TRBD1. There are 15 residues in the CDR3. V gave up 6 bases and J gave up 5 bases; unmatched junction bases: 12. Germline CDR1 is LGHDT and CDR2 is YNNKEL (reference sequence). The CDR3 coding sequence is TGTGCCAGCAGACATTTTCGACAGGGATCGTATGGCTACACCTTC. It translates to CASRHFRQGSYGYTF.